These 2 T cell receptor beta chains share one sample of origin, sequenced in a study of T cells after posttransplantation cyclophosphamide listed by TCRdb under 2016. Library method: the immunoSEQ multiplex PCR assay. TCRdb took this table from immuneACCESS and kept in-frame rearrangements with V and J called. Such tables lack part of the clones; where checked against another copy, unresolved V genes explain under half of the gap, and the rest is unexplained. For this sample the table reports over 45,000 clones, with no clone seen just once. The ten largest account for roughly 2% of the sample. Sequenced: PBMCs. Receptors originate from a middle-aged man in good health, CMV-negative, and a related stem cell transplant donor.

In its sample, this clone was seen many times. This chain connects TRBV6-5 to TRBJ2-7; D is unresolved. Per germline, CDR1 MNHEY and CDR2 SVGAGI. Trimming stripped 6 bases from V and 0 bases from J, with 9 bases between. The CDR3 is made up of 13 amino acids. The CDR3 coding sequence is TGTGCCAGCAGGAATGACACCTCCTACGAGCAGTACTTC. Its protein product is CASRNDTSYEQYF.

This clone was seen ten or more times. The CDR3 coding sequence is TGCAGCACAATGCAGGGCAATGAGCAGTTCTTC. It yields the protein CSTMQGNEQFF. The chain is built from TRBV29-1 and TRBJ2-1; maybe TRBD1 (5 bases). With 8 bases removed from V and 6 bases from J, the gap between germline ends came to 11 bases. There are 11 residues in the CDR3. Germline V CDR1 and CDR2: SQVTM, ANQGSEA.